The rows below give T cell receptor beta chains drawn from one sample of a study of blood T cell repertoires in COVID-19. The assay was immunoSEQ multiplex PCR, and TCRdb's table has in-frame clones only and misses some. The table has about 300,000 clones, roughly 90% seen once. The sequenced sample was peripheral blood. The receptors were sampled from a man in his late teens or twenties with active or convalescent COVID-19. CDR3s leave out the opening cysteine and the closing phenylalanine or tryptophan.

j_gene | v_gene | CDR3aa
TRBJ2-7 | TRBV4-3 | ASSQDHDSGGRSSYEQY
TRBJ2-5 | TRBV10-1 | ASSPTAGETQY
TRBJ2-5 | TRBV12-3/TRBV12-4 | ASSEELVPTQY
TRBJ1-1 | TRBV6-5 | ASTNRANTEAF
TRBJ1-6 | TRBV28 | ASSFDRHSDTYNSPLH
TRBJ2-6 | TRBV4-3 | ASSQDLRGYGANVLT
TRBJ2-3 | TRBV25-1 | ASSSSTDTQY
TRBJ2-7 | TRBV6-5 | ASSYQGIVDEQY
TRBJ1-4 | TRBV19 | ASMKGDATNEKLF
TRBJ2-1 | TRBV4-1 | ASSQVGSGRDEQF
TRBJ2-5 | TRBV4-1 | ASSQLAGGRETQY
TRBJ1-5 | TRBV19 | ASSIGSLGGNDQPQH